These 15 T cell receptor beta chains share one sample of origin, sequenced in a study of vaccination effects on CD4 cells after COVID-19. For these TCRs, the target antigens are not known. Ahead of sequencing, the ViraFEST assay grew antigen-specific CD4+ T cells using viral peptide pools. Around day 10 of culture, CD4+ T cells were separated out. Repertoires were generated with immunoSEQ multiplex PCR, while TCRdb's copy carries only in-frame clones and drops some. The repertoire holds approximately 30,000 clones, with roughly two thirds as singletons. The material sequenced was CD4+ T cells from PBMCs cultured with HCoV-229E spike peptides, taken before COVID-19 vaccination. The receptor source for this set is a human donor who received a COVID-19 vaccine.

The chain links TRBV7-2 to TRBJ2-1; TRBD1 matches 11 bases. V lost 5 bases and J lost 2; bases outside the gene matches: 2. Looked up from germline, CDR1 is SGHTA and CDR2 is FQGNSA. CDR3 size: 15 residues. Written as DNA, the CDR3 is TGTGCCAGCAGCCAGGACAGGGGGCCCTACAATGAGCAGTTCTTC. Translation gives CASSQDRGPYNEQFF.

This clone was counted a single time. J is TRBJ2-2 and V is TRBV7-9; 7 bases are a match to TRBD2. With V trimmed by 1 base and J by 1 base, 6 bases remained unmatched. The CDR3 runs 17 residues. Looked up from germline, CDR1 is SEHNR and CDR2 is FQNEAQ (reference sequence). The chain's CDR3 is CASSLVSGGMNTGELFF. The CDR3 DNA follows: TGTGCCAGCAGCTTAGTTTCGGGGGGAATGAACACCGGGGAGCTGTTTTTT.

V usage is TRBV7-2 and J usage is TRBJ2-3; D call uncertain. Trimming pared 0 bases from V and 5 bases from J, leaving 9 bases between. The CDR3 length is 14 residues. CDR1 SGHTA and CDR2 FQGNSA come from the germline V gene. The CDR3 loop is CASSLARILDTQYF. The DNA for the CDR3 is TGTGCCAGCAGCTTAGCCCGTATATTAGATACGCAGTATTTT. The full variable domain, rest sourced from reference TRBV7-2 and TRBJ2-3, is GAGVSQSPSNKVTEKGKDVELRCDPISGHTALYWYRQSLGQGLEFLIYFQGNSAPDKSGLPSDRFSAERTGGSVSTLTIQRTQQEDSAVYLCASSLARILDTQYFGPGTRLTVL.

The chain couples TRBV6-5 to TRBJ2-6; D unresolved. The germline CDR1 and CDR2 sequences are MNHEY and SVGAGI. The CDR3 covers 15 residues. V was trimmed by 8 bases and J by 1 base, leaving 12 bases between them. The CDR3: CASGFGTSGANVLTF. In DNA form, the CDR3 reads TGTGCCAGCGGGTTTGGCACATCTGGGGCCAACGTCCTGACTTTC.

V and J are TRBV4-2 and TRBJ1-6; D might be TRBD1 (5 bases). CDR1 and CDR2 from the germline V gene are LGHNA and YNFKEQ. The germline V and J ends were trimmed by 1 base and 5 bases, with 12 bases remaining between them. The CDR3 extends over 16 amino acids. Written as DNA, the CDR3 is TGTGCCAGCAGCCAAGTGTCCAGGGCAAATAATTCACCCCTCCACTTT. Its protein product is CASSQVSRANNSPLHF.

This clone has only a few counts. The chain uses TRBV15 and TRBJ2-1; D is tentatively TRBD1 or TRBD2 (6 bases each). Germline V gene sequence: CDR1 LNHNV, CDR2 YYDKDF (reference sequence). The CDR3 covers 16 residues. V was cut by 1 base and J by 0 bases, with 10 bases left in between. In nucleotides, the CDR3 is TGTGCCACCAGCAGAGGGGGGCGGGGCTCCTACAATGAGCAGTTCTTC. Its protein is CATSRGGRGSYNEQFF.

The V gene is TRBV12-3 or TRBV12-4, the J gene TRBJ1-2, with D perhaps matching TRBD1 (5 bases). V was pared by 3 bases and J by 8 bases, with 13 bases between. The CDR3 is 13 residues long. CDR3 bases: TGTGCCAGCAGTTTTCTGGACAACATAGGCTACACCTTC. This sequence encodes CASSFLDNIGYTF.

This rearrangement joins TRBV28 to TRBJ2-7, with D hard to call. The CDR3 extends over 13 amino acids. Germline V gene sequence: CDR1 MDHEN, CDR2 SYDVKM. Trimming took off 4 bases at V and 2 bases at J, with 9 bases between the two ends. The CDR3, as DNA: TGTGCCAGCAGTTCACCCCAGGCCTACGAGCAGTACTTC. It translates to CASSSPQAYEQYF.

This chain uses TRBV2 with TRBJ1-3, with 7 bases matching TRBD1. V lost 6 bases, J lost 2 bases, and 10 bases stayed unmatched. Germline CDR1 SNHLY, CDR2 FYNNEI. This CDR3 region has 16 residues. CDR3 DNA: TGTGCCAGCAGCGTACCGGGACAGAGAGCTGGAAACACCATATATTTT. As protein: CASSVPGQRAGNTIYF.

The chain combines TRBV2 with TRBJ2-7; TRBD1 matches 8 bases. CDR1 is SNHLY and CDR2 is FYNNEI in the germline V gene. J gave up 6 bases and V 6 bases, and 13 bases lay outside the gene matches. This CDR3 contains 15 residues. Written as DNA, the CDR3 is TGTGCCAGCAGAGACGAAACGACAGGGGCCTCCGAGCAGTACTTC. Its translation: CASRDETTGASEQYF.

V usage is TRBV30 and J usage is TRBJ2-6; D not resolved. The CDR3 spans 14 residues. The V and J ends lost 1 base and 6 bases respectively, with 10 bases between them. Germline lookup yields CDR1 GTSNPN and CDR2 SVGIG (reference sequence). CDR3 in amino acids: CAWSGQWEANVLTF. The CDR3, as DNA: TGTGCCTGGAGTGGGCAGTGGGAGGCCAACGTCCTGACTTTC.

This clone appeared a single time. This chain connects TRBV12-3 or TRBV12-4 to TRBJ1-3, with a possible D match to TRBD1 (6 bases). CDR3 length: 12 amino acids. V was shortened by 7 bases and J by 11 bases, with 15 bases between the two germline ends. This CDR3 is CASTKLRGAIYF. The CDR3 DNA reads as TGTGCCAGCACAAAACTAAGGGGGGCCATATATTTT.

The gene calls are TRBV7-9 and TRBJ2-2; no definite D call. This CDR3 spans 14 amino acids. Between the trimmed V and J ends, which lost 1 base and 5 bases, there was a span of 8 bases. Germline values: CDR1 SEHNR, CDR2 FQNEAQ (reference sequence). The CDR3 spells CASSLVGNTGELFF. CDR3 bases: TGTGCCAGCAGCTTAGTGGGGAATACCGGGGAGCTGTTTTTT. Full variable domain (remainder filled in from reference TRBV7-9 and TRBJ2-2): DTGVSQNPRHKITKRGQNVTFRCDPISEHNRLYWYRQTLGQGPEFLTYFQNEAQLEKSRLLSDRFSAERPKGSFSTLEIQRTEQGDSAMYLCASSLVGNTGELFFGEGSRLTVL.

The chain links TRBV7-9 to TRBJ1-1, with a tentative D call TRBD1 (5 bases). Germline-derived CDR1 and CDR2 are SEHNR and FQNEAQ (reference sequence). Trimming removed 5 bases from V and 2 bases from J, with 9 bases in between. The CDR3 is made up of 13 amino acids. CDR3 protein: CASSRQRNTEAFF. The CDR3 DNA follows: TGTGCCAGCAGCCGACAGAGAAACACTGAAGCTTTCTTT. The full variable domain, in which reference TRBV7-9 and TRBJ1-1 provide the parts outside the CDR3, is DTGVSQNPRHKITKRGQNVTFRCDPISEHNRLYWYRQTLGQGPEFLTYFQNEAQLEKSRLLSDRFSAERPKGSFSTLEIQRTEQGDSAMYLCASSRQRNTEAFFGQGTRLTVV.

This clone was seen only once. The CDR3 DNA reads TGTGCCAGCAGTTCCCCAGGGACTGAAGCTTTCTTT. Its protein is CASSSPGTEAFF. The rearrangement uses TRBV28 and TRBJ1-1; TRBD1 might be the D (5 bases). CDR3 length: 12 amino acids. Per germline, CDR1 MDHEN and CDR2 SYDVKM. The ends were cut back, 4 bases at V and 5 bases at J, with 8 bases in the middle.